Shown below are 5 T cell receptor beta chains from a single sample sequenced in a study of blood T cell repertoires in COVID-19. Here immunoSEQ multiplex PCR was the method, and the copy in TCRdb shows in-frame clones only, minus some. Found here are about 73,000 clones, roughly 89% of them singletons; the top ten hold about 9.2%. Material: peripheral blood. Receptors were obtained from an elderly man with acute or convalescent COVID-19.

Written as DNA, the CDR3 is TGTGCCAGCAGCCTCGGGACAGCCCAAGATCCAGGCTACACCTTC. Translating it yields CASSLGTAQDPGYTF. V and J are TRBV9 and TRBJ1-2, with 7 bases lining up with TRBD1. Trimming cost V 4 bases and J 8 bases; bases outside gene matches: 14. This CDR3 has 15 residues. Germline lookup yields CDR1 SGDLS and CDR2 YYNGEE.

The chain joins TRBV30 to TRBJ1-2, with a weak D call TRBD1 (5 bases). The CDR3 runs to 14 residues. CDR1 and CDR2 (germline): GTSNPN, SVGIG (reference sequence). Trimming cost V 4 bases and J 4 bases, with 16 bases left between them. This chain's CDR3 is CAWTQRTRTYGYTF. Here the CDR3 DNA reads TGTGCCTGGACCCAAAGGACAAGAACCTATGGCTACACCTTC.

The rearrangement uses TRBV5-4 and TRBJ1-2, with 11 nucleotides matching TRBD1. This CDR3 is built from 15 residues. Germline values: CDR1 SGHNT, CDR2 YYREEE (reference sequence). V was pared by 4 bases and J by 5 bases, with 7 bases of the junction left unmatched. The CDR3 DNA is TGTGCCAGCAGCCCCCCGGGACAGGGGGGGTATGGCTACACCTTC. Residues: CASSPPGQGGYGYTF.

This clone turned up a few times. This chain links TRBV4-1 with TRBJ1-1, with D uncertain. CDR1 and CDR2 (germline): MGHRA, YSYEKL. Trimming took off 5 bases at V and 10 bases at J, with 20 bases between the two ends. The CDR3 extends over 14 amino acids. The CDR3 bases are TGCGCCAGCAGCTCGAGGAGTATCGGTTGGGTAGCTTTCTTT. Its protein is CASSSRSIGWVAFF.

The rearrangement uses TRBV10-3 and TRBJ2-1; D possibly corresponds to TRBD1 (6 bases). CDR3 length equals 14 residues. The V end was cut by 11 bases, the J end by 4 bases, with 18 bases between. Germline CDR1 and CDR2: ENHRY and SYGVKD. The CDR3 sequence: CAAGTPSEYNEQFF. CDR3 DNA: TGTGCCGCAGGGACACCCAGTGAATACAATGAGCAGTTCTTC.